Listed below are T cell receptor beta chains from one sample, sequenced in a study of identifying expanded T cells in peripheral blood. The table came from immunoSEQ multiplex PCR; TCRdb's copy has only in-frame clones and leaves some out. Altogether approximately 130,000 clones are present, approximately 80% being singletons, with the ten largest covering approximately 3%. The sample comprised blood. The source of these receptors is a person aged 18 to 75 in good health. Each CDR3 is given with its conserved first and last residue. The order of the fields is D gene, J gene, V gene, CDR3 protein. The D gene is left open where the match is weak.

. TRBJ1-6 TRBV4-3 CASSREYQNSPLHF
TRBD1 TRBJ2-5 TRBV7-7 CASSDIRTGHQEETQYF
. TRBJ1-1 TRBV6-5 CASSLGRVFEAFF
. TRBJ1-3 TRBV18 CASSPSDRVPGNTIYF
TRBD2 TRBJ2-3 TRBV25-1 CASSEGGGTDTQYF
. TRBJ1-6 TRBV5-1 CASSHGQSNSPLHF
. TRBJ1-3 TRBV5-4 CASSLAGGNTIYF
. TRBJ1-4 TRBV5-1 CASSFGGGREKLFF
TRBD2 TRBJ2-1 TRBV30 CARTYTKLAGPYNEQFF
. TRBJ1-2 TRBV29-1 CSVLNSIGSRRDGYTF
. TRBJ1-4 TRBV7-9 CASSSGQSNEKLFF
TRBD1 TRBJ1-2 TRBV2 CASRGQGYGYTF
TRBD1 TRBJ2-1 TRBV2 CASSTSTGDRFF
TRBD2 TRBJ2-7 TRBV19 CASSTGGSAYEQYF
TRBD2 TRBJ2-1 TRBV27 CASSSIGAGGDNEQFF
TRBD1 TRBJ2-7 TRBV5-1 CASSLTGQGRYEQYF
. TRBJ1-2 TRBV5-1 CASSPTVPSLYGYTF
. TRBJ2-3 TRBV7-8 CASSSSTDTQYF
. TRBJ1-2 TRBV7-2 CASSLRQGDGYTF
. TRBJ1-1 TRBV29-1 CSVRGGSVTEAFF
. TRBJ1-2 TRBV5-4 CASSLAGRPNYGYTF
TRBD1 TRBJ2-7 TRBV5-4 CASSTKGSGQVTGGQYF
. TRBJ1-1 TRBV29-1 CSGGTANTEAFF
TRBD1 TRBJ1-1 TRBV19 CASRTGGKTEAFF
. TRBJ1-1 TRBV7-9 CASSGDEGSGTEAFF
. TRBJ1-1 TRBV5-1 CASSPLMRNTEAFF
TRBD1 TRBJ1-2 TRBV28 CASSDGQGHYGYTF
. TRBJ1-1 TRBV7-6 CASSFPGGRDTEAFF
. TRBJ1-6 TRBV19 CASSIDGRERPLHF
. TRBJ1-5 TRBV6-6 CASSGFRGGNQPQHF
. TRBJ1-6 TRBV27 CASATLSLSGPLHF
TRBD1 TRBJ2-7 TRBV12-5 CASGLGGQDEQYF
. TRBJ2-2 TRBV7-9 CASSLGGTTGELFF
. TRBJ1-5 TRBV25-1 CASSETYQPQHF
. TRBJ1-5 TRBV6-6 CASSYSPQGDQPQHF
. TRBJ1-5 TRBV29-1 CSAARDTNQPQHF
. TRBJ1-1 TRBV11-2 CASSLNVAGVNTEAFF
. TRBJ1-3 TRBV5-4 CASSLGSQPGNTIYF
. TRBJ1-3 TRBV7-6 CASSQRQRAGNTIYF
. TRBJ1-2 TRBV6-1 CASRGTLSPNGYTF
. TRBJ2-1 TRBV13 CASSARQVLNEQFF
. TRBJ1-1 TRBV6-6 CASTLGGRTEAFF
. TRBJ2-5 TRBV29-1 CSAREGWDRSQETQYF
. TRBJ1-4 TRBV7-9 CASSLGYGEKLFF
. TRBJ2-1 TRBV7-3 CASSLGVSYNEQFF
. TRBJ1-1 TRBV20-1 CSASRHSEAFF
TRBD2 TRBJ2-7 TRBV5-1 CASSSRGGTYEQYF
. TRBJ1-1 TRBV6-1 CASSDPRGRNTEAFF
. TRBJ2-1 TRBV11-3 CATSKRMGEGEQFF
. TRBJ2-5 TRBV5-8 CASSLTGRETQYF
. TRBJ2-1 TRBV5-4 CASSPAGAGSYNEQFF